This is a list of T cell receptor beta chains from one sample in a study of a mutant IDH1 vaccine in newly diagnosed glioma. Their cognate antigens are unknown. Sequencing used immunoSEQ multiplex PCR; TCRdb keeps in-frame clones, though not all of them. Of just over 65,000 clones in the sample, roughly 84% were seen once. The sample was PBMCs, taken from a glioma patient whose treatment included an IDH1 peptide vaccine. The receptors originated from a man aged 18 to 30 with glioma. CDR3s include the opening cysteine and the closing phenylalanine or tryptophan. D genes are given only for firm matches. A clone size is listed for some rows: how often the clone was seen (once, few, many), or a class if it is expanded.

abundance	v_gene	j_gene	d_gene	CDR3aa	CDR3nt
few	TRBV18	TRBJ1-1	.	CASSPRSTMNTEAFF	TGTGCCAGCTCACCCCGGTCAACCATGAACACTGAAGCTTTCTTT
.	TRBV6-5	TRBJ1-4	.	CASKTGNEKLFF	TGTGCCAGCAAAACAGGGAATGAAAAACTGTTTTTT
.	TRBV30	TRBJ1-2	.	CAWSGPGTGNYGYTF	TGTGCCTGGAGTGGGCCGGGAACGGGTAACTATGGCTACACCTTC
.	TRBV7-2	TRBJ1-5	TRBD1	CASSVRGQQPQHF	TGTGCCAGCAGCGTCAGGGGGCAGCAGCCCCAGCATTTT
once	TRBV9	TRBJ1-1	.	CASSERGNANTEAFF	TGTGCCAGCAGCGAAAGAGGGAATGCCAACACTGAAGCTTTCTTT
.	TRBV5-1	TRBJ2-3	.	CASSLDVSAGTDTQYF	TGCGCCAGCAGCTTGGATGTGTCGGCAGGCACAGATACGCAGTATTTT
.	TRBV5-1	TRBJ2-1	.	CASSYNYYSEQFF	TGCGCCAGCAGCTACAACTACTACTCCGAGCAGTTCTTC
.	TRBV2	TRBJ2-1	.	CASSSPRRQGMNEQFF	TGTGCCAGCAGTAGCCCCAGGAGGCAGGGGATGAATGAGCAGTTCTTC
.	TRBV7-2	TRBJ1-1	.	CASSFLRLGTNTEAFF	TGTGCCAGCAGCTTCCTCCGGCTAGGGACAAACACTGAAGCTTTCTTT
.	TRBV9	TRBJ2-7	.	CASSVGGDYEQYF	TGTGCCAGCAGCGTAGGGGGGGACTACGAGCAGTACTTC
.	TRBV4-3	TRBJ2-7	.	CASSQDRARASSYEQYF	TGCGCCAGCAGCCAAGATCGGGCCAGGGCGAGCTCCTACGAGCAGTACTTC
.	TRBV6-1	TRBJ2-4	.	CASREGPAKNIQYF	TGTGCCAGCAGGGAGGGCCCGGCCAAAAACATTCAGTACTTC
.	TRBV7-9	TRBJ2-7	.	CASSLRKGPPGEQYF	TGTGCCAGCAGCTTAAGAAAGGGCCCCCCGGGCGAGCAGTACTTC